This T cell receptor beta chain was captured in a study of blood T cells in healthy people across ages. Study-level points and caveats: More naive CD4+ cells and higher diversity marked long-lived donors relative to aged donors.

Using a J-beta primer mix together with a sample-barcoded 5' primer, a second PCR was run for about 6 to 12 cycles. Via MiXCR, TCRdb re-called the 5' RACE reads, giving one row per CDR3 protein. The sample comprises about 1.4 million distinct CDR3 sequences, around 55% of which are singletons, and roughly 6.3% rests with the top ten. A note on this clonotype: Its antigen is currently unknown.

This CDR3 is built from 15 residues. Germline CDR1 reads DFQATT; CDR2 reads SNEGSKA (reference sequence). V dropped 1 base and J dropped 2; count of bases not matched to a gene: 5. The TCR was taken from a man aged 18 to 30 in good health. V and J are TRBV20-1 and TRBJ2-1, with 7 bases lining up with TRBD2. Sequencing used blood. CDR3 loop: CSARVPSGTYNEQFF. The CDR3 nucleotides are TGCAGTGCTAGAGTTCCTAGCGGAACCTACAATGAGCAGTTCTTC.